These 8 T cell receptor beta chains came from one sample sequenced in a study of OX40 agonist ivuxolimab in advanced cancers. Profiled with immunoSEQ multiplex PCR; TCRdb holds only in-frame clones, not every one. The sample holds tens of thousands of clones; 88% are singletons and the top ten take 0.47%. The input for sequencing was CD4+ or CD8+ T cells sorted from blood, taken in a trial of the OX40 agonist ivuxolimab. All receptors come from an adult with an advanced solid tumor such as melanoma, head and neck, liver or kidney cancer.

CDR3 bases: TGTGCCAGCAGCCAAGGAAGTTCTGGTCAGCCCCAGCATTTT. It encodes CASSQGSSGQPQHF. The V gene is TRBV14, the J gene TRBJ1-5; D gene unclear. The V gene lost 1 base and the J gene lost 6 bases, with 10 bases spanning the gap. This CDR3 is built from 14 residues. CDR1 is SGHDN, CDR2 FVKESK, per germline.

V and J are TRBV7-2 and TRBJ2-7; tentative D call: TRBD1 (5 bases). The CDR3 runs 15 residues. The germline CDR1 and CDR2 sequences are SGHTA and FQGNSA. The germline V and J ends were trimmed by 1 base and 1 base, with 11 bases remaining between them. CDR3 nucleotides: TGTGCCAGCAGCTTAGTGGGGCACACTTCCTACGAGCAGTACTTC. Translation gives CASSLVGHTSYEQYF. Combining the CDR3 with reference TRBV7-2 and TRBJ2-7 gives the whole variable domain GAGVSQSPSNKVTEKGKDVELRCDPISGHTALYWYRQSLGQGLEFLIYFQGNSAPDKSGLPSDRFSAERTGGSVSTLTIQRTQQEDSAVYLCASSLVGHTSYEQYFGPGTRLTVT.

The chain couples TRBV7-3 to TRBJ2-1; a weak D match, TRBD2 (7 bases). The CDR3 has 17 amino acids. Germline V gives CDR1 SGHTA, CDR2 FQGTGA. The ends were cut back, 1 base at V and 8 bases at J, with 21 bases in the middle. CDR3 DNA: TGTGCCAGCAGCTTAAAAGGCCTAGTGGGGGGGCCAGATGAGCAGTTCTTC. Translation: CASSLKGLVGGPDEQFF.

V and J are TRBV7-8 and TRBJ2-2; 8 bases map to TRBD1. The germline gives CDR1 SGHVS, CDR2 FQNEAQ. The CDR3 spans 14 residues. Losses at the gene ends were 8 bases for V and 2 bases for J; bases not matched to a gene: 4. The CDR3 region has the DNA TGTGCCAGCTGGGGGACAGGCAACACCGGGGAGCTGTTTTTT. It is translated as CASWGTGNTGELFF.

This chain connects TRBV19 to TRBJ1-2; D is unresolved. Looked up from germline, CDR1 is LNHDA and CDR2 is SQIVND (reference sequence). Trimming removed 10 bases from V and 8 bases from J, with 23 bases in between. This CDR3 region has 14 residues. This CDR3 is CATQRRESSRGYTF. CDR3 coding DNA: TGTGCCACCCAACGGAGGGAATCAAGCCGGGGCTACACCTTC.

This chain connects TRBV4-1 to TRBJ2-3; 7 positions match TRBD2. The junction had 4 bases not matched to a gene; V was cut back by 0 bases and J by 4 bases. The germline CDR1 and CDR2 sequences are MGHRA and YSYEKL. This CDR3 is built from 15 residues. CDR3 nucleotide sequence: TGCGCCAGCAGCCAAGAGGCGGGGGTAGCAGATACGCAGTATTTT. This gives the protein CASSQEAGVADTQYF.

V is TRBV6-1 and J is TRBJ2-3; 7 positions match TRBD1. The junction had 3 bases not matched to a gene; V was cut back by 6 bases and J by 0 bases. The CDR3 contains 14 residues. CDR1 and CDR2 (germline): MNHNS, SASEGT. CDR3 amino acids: CASRTGKSTDTQYF. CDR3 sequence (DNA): TGTGCCAGCAGGACAGGGAAGAGCACAGATACGCAGTATTTT.

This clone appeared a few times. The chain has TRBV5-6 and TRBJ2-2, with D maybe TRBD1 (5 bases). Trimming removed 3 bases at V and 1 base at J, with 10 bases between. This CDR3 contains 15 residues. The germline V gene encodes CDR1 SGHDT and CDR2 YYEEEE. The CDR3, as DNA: TGTGCCAGCAGCTCCCTGACAGTGAACACCGGGGAGCTGTTTTTT. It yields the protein CASSSLTVNTGELFF.